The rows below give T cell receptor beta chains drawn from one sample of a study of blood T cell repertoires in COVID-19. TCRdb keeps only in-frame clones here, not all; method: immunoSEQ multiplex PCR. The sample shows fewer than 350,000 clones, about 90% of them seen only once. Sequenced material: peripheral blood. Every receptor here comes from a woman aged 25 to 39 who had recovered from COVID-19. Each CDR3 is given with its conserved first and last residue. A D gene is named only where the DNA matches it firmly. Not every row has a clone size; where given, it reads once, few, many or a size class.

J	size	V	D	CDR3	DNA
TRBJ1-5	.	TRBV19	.	CASSYRMGNQPQHF	TGTGCCAGTAGTTACAGGATGGGCAATCAGCCCCAGCATTTT
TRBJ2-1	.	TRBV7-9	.	CASSFLGGNEQFF	TGTGCCAGCAGCTTTCTAGGGGGCAATGAGCAGTTCTTC
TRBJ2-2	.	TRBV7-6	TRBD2	CASTPAGGLAGELFF	TGTGCCAGCACCCCAGCGGGGGGGTTGGCCGGGGAGCTGTTTTTT
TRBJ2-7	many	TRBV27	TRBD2	CASSPTLAGGNEQYF	TGTGCCAGCAGCCCGACGTTAGCGGGAGGCAACGAGCAGTACTTC
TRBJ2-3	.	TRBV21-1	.	CASSKVCAHTDTQYF	TGTGCCAGCAGCAAAGTGTGTGCGCACACAGATACGCAGTATTTT
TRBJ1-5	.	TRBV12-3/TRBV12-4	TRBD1	CASSRQGIQPQHF	TGTGCCAGCAGTCGACAGGGTATACAGCCCCAGCATTTT
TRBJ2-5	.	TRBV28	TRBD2	CASNPLTGGAETQYF	TGTGCCAGCAACCCCCTGACGGGAGGGGCAGAGACCCAGTACTTC
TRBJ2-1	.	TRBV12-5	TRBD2	CASGLVITGGGTYNEQFF	TGTGCTAGTGGTTTGGTAATCACGGGAGGGGGGACTTACAATGAGCAGTTCTTC
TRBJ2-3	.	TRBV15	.	CATSKRLGMTDTQYF	TGTGCCACCAGCAAGCGACTAGGTATGACAGATACGCAGTATTTT
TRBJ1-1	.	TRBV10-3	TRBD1	CAISAQGGHTEAFF	TGTGCCATCAGCGCGCAGGGGGGTCACACTGAAGCTTTCTTT
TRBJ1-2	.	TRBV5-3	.	CARSLMGASNGYTF	TGTGCCAGAAGCTTGATGGGGGCCAGTAATGGCTACACCTTC
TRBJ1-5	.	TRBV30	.	CAWSATGPYSNQPQHF	TGTGCCTGGAGTGCTACAGGGCCCTATAGCAATCAGCCCCAGCATTTT
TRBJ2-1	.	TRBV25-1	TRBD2	CASSDLAGGNVNEQFF	TGTGCCAGCAGTGATTTAGCGGGGGGGAACGTCAATGAGCAGTTCTTC
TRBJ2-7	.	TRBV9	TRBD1	CASSVGTGGFEQYF	TGTGCCAGCAGCGTCGGGACAGGGGGCTTCGAGCAGTACTTC
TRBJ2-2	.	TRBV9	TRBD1	CASSGRRQGRTGELFF	TGTGCCAGCAGCGGAAGACGACAGGGCCGGACCGGGGAGCTGTTTTTT
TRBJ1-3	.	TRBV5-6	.	CASSAAEGNTIYF	TGTGCCAGCAGCGCCGCCGAGGGAAACACCATATATTTT
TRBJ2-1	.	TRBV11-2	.	CASSPAAQGSGSEQFF	TGTGCCAGCAGCCCCGCTGCCCAGGGAAGTGGTAGTGAGCAGTTCTTC
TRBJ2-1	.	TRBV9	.	CASNPGHPSTEQFF	TGTGCCAGCAATCCGGGACACCCAAGCACTGAGCAGTTCTTC
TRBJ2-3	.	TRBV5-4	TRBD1	CASSPTTGTTDTQYF	TGTGCCAGCAGCCCTACGACAGGGACCACAGATACGCAGTATTTT
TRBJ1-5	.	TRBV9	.	CASSVSGGGGQPQHF	TGTGCCAGCAGCGTCTCCGGGGGGGGCGGACAGCCCCAGCATTTT
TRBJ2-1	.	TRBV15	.	CATSGFLESRNEQFF	TGTGCCACCAGCGGGTTCCTAGAGAGCCGGAATGAGCAGTTCTTC
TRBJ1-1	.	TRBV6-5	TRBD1	CASSRTGWNTEAFF	TGTGCCAGCAGCAGGACAGGGTGGAACACTGAAGCTTTCTTT
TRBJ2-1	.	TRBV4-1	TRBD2	CASSPPTGRAPYNEQFF	TGCGCCAGCAGCCCCCCAACTGGGAGGGCCCCCTACAATGAGCAGTTCTTC
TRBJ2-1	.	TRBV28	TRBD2	CASSSISGGAYNEQFF	TGTGCCAGCAGTTCTATTAGCGGGGGAGCCTACAATGAGCAGTTCTTC
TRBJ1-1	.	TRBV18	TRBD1	CASSPQGAKGNTEAFF	TGTGCCAGCTCACCACAGGGGGCGAAGGGGAACACTGAAGCTTTCTTT
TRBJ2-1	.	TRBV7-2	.	CASSLAGSSYNEQFF	TGTGCCAGCAGCTTAGCCGGGAGCTCCTACAATGAGCAGTTCTTC
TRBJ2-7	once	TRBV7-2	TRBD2	CASSQALAGVEQYF	TGTGCCAGCAGCCAGGCGCTAGCGGGAGTCGAGCAGTACTTC
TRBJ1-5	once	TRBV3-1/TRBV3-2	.	CASSQDLGQPQHF	TGTGCCAGCAGCCAAGATCTGGGCCAGCCCCAGCATTTT
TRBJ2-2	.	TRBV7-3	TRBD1	CASSLRTGTGELFF	TGTGCCAGCAGCTTGCGGACAGGGACCGGGGAGCTGTTTTTT
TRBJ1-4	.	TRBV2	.	CASKTGTRDEKLFF	TGTGCCAGCAAAACAGGGACAAGAGATGAAAAACTGTTTTTT
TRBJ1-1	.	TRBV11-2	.	CASSLDRTNEAFF	TGTGCCAGCAGCTTAGATAGGACAAACGAAGCTTTCTTT
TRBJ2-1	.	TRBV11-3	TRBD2	CASSPEGTSNEQFF	TGTGCCAGCAGCCCAGAGGGGACTAGCAATGAGCAGTTCTTC
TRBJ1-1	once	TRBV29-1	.	CSVEDVLRRSGAFF	TGCAGCGTTGAAGATGTATTGAGACGGTCGGGGGCTTTCTTT
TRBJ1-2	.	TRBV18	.	CASSPPLGTRYYGYTF	TGTGCCAGCTCACCGCCTCTTGGGACACGATACTATGGCTACACCTTC
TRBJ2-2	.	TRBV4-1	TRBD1	CASSQVPGQGKIRELFF	TGCGCCAGCAGCCAGGTGCCGGGACAGGGGAAAATTAGGGAGCTGTTTTTT
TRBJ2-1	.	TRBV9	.	CASSVGGINEQFF	TGTGCCAGCAGCGTAGGAGGGATAAATGAGCAGTTCTTC
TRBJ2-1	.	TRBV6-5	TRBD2	CASSYSSGRQYNEQFF	TGTGCCAGCAGTTATTCTAGCGGGAGGCAATACAATGAGCAGTTCTTC
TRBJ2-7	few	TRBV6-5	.	CASSYKVGTYEQYF	TGTGCCAGCAGTTACAAGGTCGGGACCTACGAGCAGTACTTC
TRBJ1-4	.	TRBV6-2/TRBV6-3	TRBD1	CASSLQGIGEKLFF	TGTGCCAGCAGTCTACAGGGGATCGGAGAAAAACTGTTTTTT
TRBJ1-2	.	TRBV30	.	CAWSDRGDYGYTF	TGTGCCTGGAGTGACCGGGGGGACTATGGCTACACCTTC